The T cell receptor (beta chain) under discussion was sequenced for a study of T cell repertoires in cytomegalovirus infection. TCRdb ran MiXCR on the reads and lists one entry per CDR3 protein. The data hold around 300,000 distinct CDR3 sequences, with about 20% observed a single time. This clonotype was recorded a few times. Antigen: not known. CDR3 length: 13 amino acids. Trimming cost V 6 bases and J 6 bases, with 14 bases left between them. The germline V gene encodes CDR1 ENHRY and CDR2 SYGVKD. The TCR originated in a human donor in good health (CMV status not recorded). Some clones in this sample may be carry-over from other donors' samples. The input for sequencing was cultured PBMCs, taken from culture after CMV antigen stimulation. The V call is TRBV10-3, the J call TRBJ1-1; D is perhaps TRBD1 (5 bases). CDR3: CAIRGAKEPEAFF. As DNA, the CDR3 is TGTGCCATCAGAGGGGCCAAGGAACCTGAAGCTTTCTTT.